This paragraph covers one T cell receptor (beta chain) sequence. TCRdb keeps only in-frame clones here, not all; method: immunoSEQ multiplex PCR. The table lists 50,000 to 85,000 clones, around 85% of them singletons. This sample was taken from a study of OX40 agonist ivuxolimab in advanced cancers. Study summary: Checkpoint inhibitors had been given previously to over 30% of patients.

Germline V CDR1 and CDR2: LNHDA, SQIVND (reference sequence). V was trimmed by 0 bases and J by 9 bases, leaving 15 bases between them. This CDR3 comprises 15 residues. Cycle 7 day 1, cycle 4 day 1, and baseline were the timepoints at which blood was sampled. This rearrangement joins TRBV19 to TRBJ2-1; TRBD2 is a possible D gene (6 bases). This sequence was found in an adult with an advanced solid tumor such as melanoma, head and neck, liver or kidney cancer. Source: CD4+ or CD8+ T cells sorted from blood, taken in a trial of the OX40 agonist ivuxolimab. The CDR3 is CASSIDLDGSAEQFF. The DNA for the CDR3 is TGTGCCAGTAGTATAGATCTAGACGGGAGTGCTGAGCAGTTCTTC. Full variable domain (outside the CDR3, taken from reference TRBV19 and TRBJ2-1): DGGITQSPKYLFRKEGQNVTLSCEQNLNHDAMYWYRQDPGQGLRLIYYSQIVNDFQKGDIAEGYSVSREKKESFPLTVTSAQKNPTAFYLCASSIDLDGSAEQFFGPGTRLTVL.